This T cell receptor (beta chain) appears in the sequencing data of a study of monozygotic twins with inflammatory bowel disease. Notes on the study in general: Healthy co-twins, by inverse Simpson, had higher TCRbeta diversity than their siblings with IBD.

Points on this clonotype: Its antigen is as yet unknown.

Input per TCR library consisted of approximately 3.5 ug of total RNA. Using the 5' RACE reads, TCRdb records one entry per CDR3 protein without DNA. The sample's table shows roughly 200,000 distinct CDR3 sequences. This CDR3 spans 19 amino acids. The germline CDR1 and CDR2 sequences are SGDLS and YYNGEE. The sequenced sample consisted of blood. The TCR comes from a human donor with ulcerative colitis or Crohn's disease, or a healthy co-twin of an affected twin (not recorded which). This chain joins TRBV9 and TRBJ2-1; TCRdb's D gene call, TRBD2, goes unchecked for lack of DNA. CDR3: CASSVRDSERRGAYNEQFF.